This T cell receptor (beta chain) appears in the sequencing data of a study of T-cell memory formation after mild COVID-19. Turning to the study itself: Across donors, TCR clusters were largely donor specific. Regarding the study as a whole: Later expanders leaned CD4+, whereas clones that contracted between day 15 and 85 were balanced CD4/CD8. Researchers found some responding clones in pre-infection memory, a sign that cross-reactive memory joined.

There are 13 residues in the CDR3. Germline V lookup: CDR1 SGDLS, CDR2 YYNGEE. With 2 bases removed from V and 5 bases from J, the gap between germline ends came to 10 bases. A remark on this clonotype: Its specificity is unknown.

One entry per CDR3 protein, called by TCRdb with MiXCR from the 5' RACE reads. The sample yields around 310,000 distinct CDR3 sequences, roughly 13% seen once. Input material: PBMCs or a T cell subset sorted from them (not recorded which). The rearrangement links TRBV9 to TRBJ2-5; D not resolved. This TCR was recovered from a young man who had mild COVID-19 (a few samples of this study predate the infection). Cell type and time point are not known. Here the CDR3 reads CASSVRARETQYF. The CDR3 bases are TGTGCCAGCAGCGTCCGGGCGAGGGAGACCCAGTACTTC.